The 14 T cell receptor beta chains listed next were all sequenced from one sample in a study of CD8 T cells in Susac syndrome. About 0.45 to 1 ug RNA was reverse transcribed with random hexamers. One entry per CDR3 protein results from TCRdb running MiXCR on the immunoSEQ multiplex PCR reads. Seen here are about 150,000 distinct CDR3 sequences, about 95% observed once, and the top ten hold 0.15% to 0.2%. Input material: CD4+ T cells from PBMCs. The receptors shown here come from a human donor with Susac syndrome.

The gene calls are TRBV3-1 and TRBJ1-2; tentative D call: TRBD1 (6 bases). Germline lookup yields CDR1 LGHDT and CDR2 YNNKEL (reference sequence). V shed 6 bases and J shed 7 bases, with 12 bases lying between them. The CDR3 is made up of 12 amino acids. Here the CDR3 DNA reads TGTGCCAGCAGGGTCAGGGGTGCTGGCTACACCTTC. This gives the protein CASRVRGAGYTF.

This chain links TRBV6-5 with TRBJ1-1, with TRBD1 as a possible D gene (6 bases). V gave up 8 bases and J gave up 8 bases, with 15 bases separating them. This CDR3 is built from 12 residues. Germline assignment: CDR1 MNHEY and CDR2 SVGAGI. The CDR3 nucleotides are TGTGCCAGCGAGGACAGAAAGGCGGAAGCTTTCTTT. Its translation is CASEDRKAEAFF.

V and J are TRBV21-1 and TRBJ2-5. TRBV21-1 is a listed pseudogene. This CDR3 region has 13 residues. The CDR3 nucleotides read TGTGCCAGCACCCGACGGGTTTTCGAGACCCAGTACTTC. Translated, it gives CASTRRVFETQYF.

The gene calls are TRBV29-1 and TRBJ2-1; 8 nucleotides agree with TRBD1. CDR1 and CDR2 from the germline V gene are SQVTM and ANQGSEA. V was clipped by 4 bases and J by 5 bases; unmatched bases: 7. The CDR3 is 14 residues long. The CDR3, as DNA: TGCAGCGTTGTTGGCAGGGGGCCGAACAATGAGCAGTTCTTC. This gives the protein CSVVGRGPNNEQFF.

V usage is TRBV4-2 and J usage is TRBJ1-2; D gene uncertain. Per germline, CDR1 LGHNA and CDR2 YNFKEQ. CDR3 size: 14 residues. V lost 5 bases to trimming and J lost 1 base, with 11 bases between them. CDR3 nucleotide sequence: TGTGCCAGCAGCTCGGACGGTGGTAACTATGGCTACACCTTC. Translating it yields CASSSDGGNYGYTF.

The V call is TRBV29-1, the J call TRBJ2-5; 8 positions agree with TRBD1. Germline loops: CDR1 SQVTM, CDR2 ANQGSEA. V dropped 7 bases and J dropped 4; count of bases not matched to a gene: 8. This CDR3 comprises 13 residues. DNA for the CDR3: TGCAGCGGGGGGACAGGTTCTAGAGAGACCCAGTACTTC. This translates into CSGGTGSRETQYF.

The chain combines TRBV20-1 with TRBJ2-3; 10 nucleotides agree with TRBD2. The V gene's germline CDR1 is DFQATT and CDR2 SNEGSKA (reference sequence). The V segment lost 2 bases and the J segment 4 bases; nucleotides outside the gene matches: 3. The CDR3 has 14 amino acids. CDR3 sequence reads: CSARSGGGADTQYF. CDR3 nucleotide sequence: TGCAGTGCTAGAAGCGGGGGGGGTGCAGATACGCAGTATTTT.

The CDR3 sequence: CSAWGQGQSENTIYF. In DNA, the CDR3 is TGCAGTGCTTGGGGACAGGGACAGAGCGAAAACACCATATATTTT. This sequence joins TRBV20-1 and TRBJ1-3, with 9 bases that match TRBD1. There are 15 residues in the CDR3. Germline V gene data show CDR1 as DFQATT and CDR2 as SNEGSKA (reference sequence). V lost 5 bases, J lost 6 bases, and 11 bases stayed unmatched.

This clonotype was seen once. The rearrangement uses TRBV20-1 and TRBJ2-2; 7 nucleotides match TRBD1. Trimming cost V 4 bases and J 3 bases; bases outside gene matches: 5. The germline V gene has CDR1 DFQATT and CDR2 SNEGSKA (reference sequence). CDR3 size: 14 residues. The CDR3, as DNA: TGCAGTGCTAACAGGGGTTGGGACACCGGGGAGCTGTTTTTT. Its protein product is CSANRGWDTGELFF.

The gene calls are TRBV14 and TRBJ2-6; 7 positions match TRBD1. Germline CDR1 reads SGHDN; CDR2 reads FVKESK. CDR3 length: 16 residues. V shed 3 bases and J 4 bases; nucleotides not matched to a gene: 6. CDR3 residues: CASSHRTGVGANVLTF. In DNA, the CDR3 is TGTGCCAGCAGCCACCGCACAGGGGTCGGGGCCAACGTCCTGACTTTC.

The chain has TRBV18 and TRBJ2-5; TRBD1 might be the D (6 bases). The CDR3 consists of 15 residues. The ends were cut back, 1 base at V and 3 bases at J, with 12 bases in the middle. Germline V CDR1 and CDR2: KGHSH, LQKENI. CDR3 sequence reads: CASSPLSTGEETQYF. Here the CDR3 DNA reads TGTGCCAGCTCACCACTTTCGACAGGTGAAGAGACCCAGTACTTC.

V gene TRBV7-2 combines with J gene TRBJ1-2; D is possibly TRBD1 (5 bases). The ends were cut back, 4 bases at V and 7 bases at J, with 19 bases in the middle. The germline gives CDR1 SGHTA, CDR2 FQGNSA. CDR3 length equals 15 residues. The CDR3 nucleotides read TGTGCCAGCAGCTCCCCGCCGTTCGTTGGGGGTGGCTACACCTTC. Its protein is CASSSPPFVGGGYTF.

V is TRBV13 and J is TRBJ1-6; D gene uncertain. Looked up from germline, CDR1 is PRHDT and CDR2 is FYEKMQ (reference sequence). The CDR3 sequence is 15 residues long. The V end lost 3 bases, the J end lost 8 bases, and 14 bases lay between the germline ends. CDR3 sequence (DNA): TGTGCCAGCAGCTTGGGAGATGCGTCGTATTCACCCCTCCACTTT. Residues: CASSLGDASYSPLHF.

The DNA of the CDR3 is TGTGCCAGCAGCTTGGGGATACAGGGATCTGGGGCCAACGTCCTGACTTTC. It translates to CASSLGIQGSGANVLTF. The V gene is TRBV5-4, the J gene TRBJ2-6, with D perhaps matching TRBD1 (6 bases). V shed 0 bases and J shed 1 base, with 11 bases lying between them. The CDR3 length is 17 residues. CDR1 is SGHNT and CDR2 is YYREEE in the germline V gene (reference sequence). Full variable domain (missing parts from reference TRBV5-4 and TRBJ2-6): ETGVTQSPTHLIKTRGQQVTLRCSSQSGHNTVSWYQQALGQGPQFIFQYYREEENGRGNFPPRFSGLQFPNYSSELNVNALELDDSALYLCASSLGIQGSGANVLTFGAGSRLTVL.